The clone carrying this T cell receptor (beta chain) was seen once. Its matching antigen is unknown. The entry originates in a study of cytomegalovirus exposure and HLA in healthy donors. For the study at large: Earlier sequencing of about 179 million T cells yielded around 100 million unique TCR beta sequences.

The PCR contained 60 Vbeta and 13 Jbeta primers. Assay: immunoSEQ multiplex PCR; the TCRdb copy retains only in-frame clones and omits some. This sample has 120,000 to 150,000 clones, with roughly three quarters found just once. Study-wide results and caveats: Most subjects had HLA-A and HLA-B alleles reportedly predicted accurately by TCR beta sequences.

The study sampled nominally healthy donors, though unrecorded immune exposures were likely. This CDR3 has 17 residues. CDR1 SNHLY and CDR2 FYNNEI come from the germline V gene. V lost 4 bases and J lost 0; bases outside the gene matches: 5. This sequence originates from a male donor in good health and CMV-seronegative. The chain has TRBV2 and TRBJ1-5, with 11 nucleotides matching TRBD1. Source material: PBMCs. The DNA for the CDR3 is TGTGCCAGCAGTGGGACAGGGGGCGTCCTTAGCAATCAGCCCCAGCATTTT. This sequence encodes CASSGTGGVLSNQPQHF.